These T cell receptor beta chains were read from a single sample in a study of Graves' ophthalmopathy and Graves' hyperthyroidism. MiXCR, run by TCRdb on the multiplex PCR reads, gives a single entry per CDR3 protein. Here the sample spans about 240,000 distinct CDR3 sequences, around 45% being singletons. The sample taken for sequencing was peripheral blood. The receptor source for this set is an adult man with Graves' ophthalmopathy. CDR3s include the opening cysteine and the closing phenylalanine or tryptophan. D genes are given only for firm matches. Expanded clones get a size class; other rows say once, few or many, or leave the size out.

DNA: TGTGCCAGCAGCTTAGGAAGGACTAGCGGGGCCCAAGAGACCCAGTACTTC; CDR3: CASSLGRTSGAQETQYF; length: 17; J: TRBJ2-5; D: TRBD2; V: TRBV7-2; size: few
DNA: TGTGCCAGCTCGCCGTCAGGAATGCCCTATGGCTACACCTTC; CDR3: CASSPSGMPYGYTF; length: 14; J: TRBJ1-2; D: .; V: TRBV7-9; size: .
DNA: TGTGCCAGCAGCCAAGGCGAACTAGCGGGAGGGGAAGAGACCCAGTACTTC; CDR3: CASSQGELAGGEETQYF; length: 17; J: TRBJ2-5; D: TRBD2; V: TRBV4-2; size: few
DNA: TGTGCCAGCAGTTCACCCCTCTCGGCAACCCCCGACGAGCAGTACTTC; CDR3: CASSSPLSATPDEQYF; length: 16; J: TRBJ2-7; D: .; V: TRBV12-3/TRBV12-4; size: few
DNA: TGCAGTGCTAGCCGAGTAGGGTTATATGGCTACACCTTC; CDR3: CSASRVGLYGYTF; length: 13; J: TRBJ1-2; D: .; V: TRBV20-1; size: .
DNA: TGCGCCAGCAGCCCCATACAGGGTAACAACTATGGCTACACCTTC; CDR3: CASSPIQGNNYGYTF; length: 15; J: TRBJ1-2; D: .; V: TRBV5-1; size: few
DNA: TGTGCCAGCAGTTACGGGGGGGCCTACGAGCAGTACTTC; CDR3: CASSYGGAYEQYF; length: 13; J: TRBJ2-7; D: TRBD2; V: TRBV7-9; size: .
DNA: TGTGCCAGCAGTGATGGGACAGGGCGAGCAGAGCAGTACTTC; CDR3: CASSDGTGRAEQYF; length: 14; J: TRBJ2-7; D: TRBD1; V: TRBV2; size: .
DNA: TGTGCCAGCAGCTCCCGCCCGGGACGGGAGACCCAGTACTTC; CDR3: CASSSRPGRETQYF; length: 14; J: TRBJ2-5; D: .; V: TRBV7-6; size: .
DNA: TGTGCCAGCAGCTTAGTAGGACACACCTACGAGCAGTACTTC; CDR3: CASSLVGHTYEQYF; length: 14; J: TRBJ2-7; D: .; V: TRBV11-1; size: few
DNA: TGTGCCAGCAGTTTCCAGGGTGCCACGAACACTGAAGCTTTCTTT; CDR3: CASSFQGATNTEAFF; length: 15; J: TRBJ1-1; D: .; V: TRBV19; size: .
DNA: TGTGCCATCAGTGAGTCGCAGGGGCTTGGCTACACCTTC; CDR3: CAISESQGLGYTF; length: 13; J: TRBJ1-2; D: .; V: TRBV10-3; size: many
DNA: TGTGCCAGCAGCGTCCTAACTAGCGAGGGGGAGCTGTTTTTT; CDR3: CASSVLTSEGELFF; length: 14; J: TRBJ2-2; D: TRBD2; V: TRBV7-4; size: .
DNA: TGTGCCAGCTCCGGGACTGGCCCAAATCAGCCCCAGCATTTT; CDR3: CASSGTGPNQPQHF; length: 14; J: TRBJ1-5; D: .; V: TRBV9; size: .
DNA: TGTGCCAGTAGTATTGCACAGCGCAATCAGCCCCAGCATTTT; CDR3: CASSIAQRNQPQHF; length: 14; J: TRBJ1-5; D: .; V: TRBV19; size: few
DNA: TGTGCCAGCAGCTTAGTGGCAGGCGGAGAGACCCAGTACTTC; CDR3: CASSLVAGGETQYF; length: 14; J: TRBJ2-5; D: .; V: TRBV7-9; size: few
DNA: TGTGCCAGCAGCGAGCAGGGACGGCTGAACACTGAAGCTTTCTTT; CDR3: CASSEQGRLNTEAFF; length: 15; J: TRBJ1-1; D: .; V: TRBV9; size: .
DNA: TGCAGTGCTGGACAGGGCAGTCAGCCCCAGCATTTT; CDR3: CSAGQGSQPQHF; length: 12; J: TRBJ1-5; D: TRBD1; V: TRBV20-1; size: .
DNA: TGTGCCAGCAGGGAGGCAGGCCGGGCTGAAGCTTTCTTT; CDR3: CASREAGRAEAFF; length: 13; J: TRBJ1-1; D: .; V: TRBV14; size: .
DNA: TGCGCCAGCAGCTTGGGGGACAGGGACGAGCAGTACTTC; CDR3: CASSLGDRDEQYF; length: 13; J: TRBJ2-7; D: TRBD1; V: TRBV5-1; size: .
DNA: TGTGCCAGCAGCTTAGGGGGTGGCTTTGAGGCTTTCTTT; CDR3: CASSLGGGFEAFF; length: 13; J: TRBJ1-1; D: .; V: TRBV7-9; size: .
DNA: TGTGCCAGCAGTGAAGCGGATACCGGGGAGCTGTTTTTT; CDR3: CASSEADTGELFF; length: 13; J: TRBJ2-2; D: .; V: TRBV2; size: .
DNA: TGTGCCAGCAGCTCGATGTTTTCAGGGGGCGAGCAGTACTTC; CDR3: CASSSMFSGGEQYF; length: 14; J: TRBJ2-7; D: TRBD1; V: TRBV7-3; size: once
DNA: TGTGCCAGCAGCGAAGGGGGGGTAAGAATCGGGGAGCAGTACTTC; CDR3: CASSEGGVRIGEQYF; length: 15; J: TRBJ2-7; D: .; V: TRBV2; size: .
DNA: TGTGCCAGCAGCGCGGCGGGGGGCCGACGCGAAAAACTGTTTTTT; CDR3: CASSAAGGRREKLFF; length: 15; J: TRBJ1-4; D: .; V: TRBV9; size: .
DNA: TGTGCCATCAGTGAGTCTGGGGGGGAGACCCAGTACTTC; CDR3: CAISESGGETQYF; length: 13; J: TRBJ2-5; D: .; V: TRBV10-3; size: many
DNA: TGCAGCGTGAGGGGGGGGACCCAGTACTTC; CDR3: CSVRGGTQYF; length: 10; J: TRBJ2-5; D: .; V: TRBV29-1; size: many
DNA: TGTGCCAGCAGTTTTGACTATACCTACGAGCAGTACTTC; CDR3: CASSFDYTYEQYF; length: 13; J: TRBJ2-7; D: .; V: TRBV2; size: .
DNA: TGTGCCAGTAGCCCCACTAGCGGCCAAGAGACCCAGTACTTC; CDR3: CASSPTSGQETQYF; length: 14; J: TRBJ2-5; D: TRBD2; V: TRBV19; size: .
DNA: TGTGCCAGCAGCCGGGAGGGCAATCAGCCCCAGCATTTT; CDR3: CASSREGNQPQHF; length: 13; J: TRBJ1-5; D: .; V: TRBV2; size: few
DNA: TGTGCCAGCAGTAACTCTTGGCCAGCAGAGACCCAGTACTTC; CDR3: CASSNSWPAETQYF; length: 14; J: TRBJ2-5; D: .; V: TRBV12-3/TRBV12-4; size: .
DNA: TGTGCCAGCAGCTTTCGACCGATCCCCTCTGGAAACACCATATATTTT; CDR3: CASSFRPIPSGNTIYF; length: 16; J: TRBJ1-3; D: .; V: TRBV12-3/TRBV12-4; size: few
DNA: TGTGCCAGCAGCTTAGCAGACCGGGGAGGTTCCTCCTACGAGCAGTACTTC; CDR3: CASSLADRGGSSYEQYF; length: 17; J: TRBJ2-7; D: .; V: TRBV7-9; size: .
DNA: TGTGCCAGTACAGGGGGATCACTCATCTCCTACGAGCAGTACTTC; CDR3: CASTGGSLISYEQYF; length: 15; J: TRBJ2-7; D: TRBD1; V: TRBV28; size: few
DNA: TGTGCCAGCAGCCCAACCCTTCTCGGACCGCGCACTGAAGCTTTCTTT; CDR3: CASSPTLLGPRTEAFF; length: 16; J: TRBJ1-1; D: .; V: TRBV7-8; size: .
DNA: TGCGCCAGCAGCTCTTCTGGACCTACCCCGGAATATGGCTACACCTTC; CDR3: CASSSSGPTPEYGYTF; length: 16; J: TRBJ1-2; D: .; V: TRBV5-1; size: .
DNA: TGTGCCAGCGAACGTGGGGGTGGCAATCAGCCCCAGCATTTT; CDR3: CASERGGGNQPQHF; length: 14; J: TRBJ1-5; D: .; V: TRBV27; size: .
DNA: TGTGCCAGCAGCACCGACCGGGCCTCTAATGAAAAACTGTTTTTT; CDR3: CASSTDRASNEKLFF; length: 15; J: TRBJ1-4; D: .; V: TRBV7-2; size: once
DNA: TGTGCCAGCAGACAGGACAGGGGAGGCGGCTACACCTTC; CDR3: CASRQDRGGGYTF; length: 13; J: TRBJ1-2; D: TRBD1; V: TRBV7-3; size: few
DNA: TGCGCCAGCAGCCAACCGATCTCTGGGGCCAACGTCCTGACTTTC; CDR3: CASSQPISGANVLTF; length: 15; J: TRBJ2-6; D: .; V: TRBV5-1; size: .
DNA: TGTGCCAGCAGTTTGTATTTGGATCAGCCCCAGCATTTT; CDR3: CASSLYLDQPQHF; length: 13; J: TRBJ1-5; D: .; V: TRBV28; size: .
DNA: TGTGCCAGCAGTCCGGGACTCAACAATGAGCAGTTCTTC; CDR3: CASSPGLNNEQFF; length: 13; J: TRBJ2-1; D: .; V: TRBV2; size: .
DNA: TGTGCCAGTACCGGGACAGGGCTCTACGAGCAGTACTTC; CDR3: CASTGTGLYEQYF; length: 13; J: TRBJ2-7; D: TRBD1; V: TRBV6-1; size: .